One sample yielded the 6 T cell receptor beta chains listed below, sequenced in a study of siplizumab effects on memory and regulatory T cells. Clones were read by immunoSEQ multiplex PCR, and TCRdb kept only the in-frame ones, dropping some. The sample lists approximately 100,000 clones; about 94% were seen once. The specimen sequenced was non-Treg CD4+ T cells sorted from blood. These receptors were taken from a human donor in good health.

This clone was seen a single time. The CDR3 protein is CASSPGYQGPGTQYF. CDR3 DNA sequence: TGTGCCAGCAGTCCTGGATACCAGGGGCCGGGGACCCAGTACTTC. J is TRBJ2-5 and V is TRBV28; weak D call: TRBD1 (6 bases). V lost 5 bases and J 7 bases, leaving 20 bases between the germline ends. The CDR3 sequence is 15 residues long. The V gene's germline CDR1 is MDHEN and CDR2 SYDVKM.

V and J are TRBV4-1 and TRBJ2-3; TRBD2 agrees at 7 bases. The CDR3 consists of 16 residues. The V segment lost 1 base and the J segment 6 bases; nucleotides outside the gene matches: 10. Germline V CDR1 and CDR2: MGHRA, YSYEKL. In DNA, the CDR3 is TGCGCCAGCAGCCAAGTCGGGGGAGGGCCCGGGGATACGCAGTATTTT. Protein sequence: CASSQVGGGPGDTQYF.

This clone was seen once. The chain links TRBV27 to TRBJ2-1; perhaps TRBD2 as D (5 bases). The length of the CDR3 is 13 residues. Trimming removed 7 bases from V and 7 bases from J, with 14 bases in between. Germline assignment: CDR1 MNHEY and CDR2 SMNVEV (reference sequence). This chain's CDR3 is CASKLTRVNEQFF. The CDR3 DNA reads TGTGCCAGCAAACTGACGCGGGTGAATGAGCAGTTCTTC.

The chain combines TRBV9 with TRBJ2-1; tentative D call: TRBD2 (5 bases). Germline loops: CDR1 SGDLS, CDR2 YYNGEE. The CDR3 spans 19 residues. V was pared by 4 bases and J by 7 bases, with 30 bases between. CDR3 residues: CASSPRWLSRDIIENEQFF. CDR3 DNA sequence: TGTGCCAGCAGCCCCCGTTGGCTTAGCCGGGATATAATAGAGAATGAGCAGTTCTTC.

The chain has TRBV28 and TRBJ2-2, with 10 bases fitting TRBD1. V was clipped by 4 bases and J by 5 bases; unmatched bases: 4. The germline V gene has CDR1 MDHEN and CDR2 SYDVKM. This CDR3 is 15 amino acids long. CDR3 amino acids: CASSYAGQGTGELFF. CDR3 nucleotide sequence: TGTGCCAGCAGTTACGCGGGACAGGGGACCGGGGAGCTGTTTTTT.

The chain recombines TRBV20-1 with TRBJ2-7; tentative D call: TRBD2 (5 bases). This CDR3 contains 10 residues. Germline assignment: CDR1 DFQATT and CDR2 SNEGSKA (reference sequence). V was shortened by 5 bases and J by 3 bases, with 5 bases between the two germline ends. CDR3 residues: CSAGLYEQYF. CDR3 bases: TGCAGTGCTGGACTCTACGAGCAGTACTTC.